The 28 T cell receptor beta chains presented below share a single source sample, sequenced in a study of early T cells in non-severe SARS-CoV-2 infection. Using its own MiXCR run on the 5' RACE reads, TCRdb lists one record per CDR3 protein. The sample has about 61,000 distinct CDR3 sequences, about 11% seen once. The sequencing used whole blood, collected at baseline. Receptors were obtained from an adult who was a healthcare worker with PCR-confirmed SARS-CoV-2 infection or an uninfected control (not recorded which). The donor label of this sample is uncertain.

This clonotype was found a few times. The genes are TRBV27 and TRBJ2-1; D gene uncertain. This CDR3 is built from 17 residues. The germline CDR1 and CDR2 sequences are MNHEY and SMNVEV (reference sequence). V was pared by 4 bases and J by 2 bases, with 18 bases between. The DNA for the CDR3 is TGTGCCAGCAGTTCTCCCAGTTCATGGAAACCCTACAATGAGCAGTTCTTC. Protein sequence: CASSSPSSWKPYNEQFF.

This clonotype was observed a few times. The V call is TRBV6-4, the J call TRBJ2-1; tentative D call: TRBD1 (6 bases). The CDR3 length is 13 residues. The germline CDR1 and CDR2 sequences are MRHNA and SNTAGT. With 4 bases removed from V and 7 bases from J, the gap between germline ends came to 11 bases. CDR3 sequence reads: CASSAYGQNEQFF. The CDR3, as DNA: TGTGCCAGCAGTGCCTACGGACAGAATGAGCAGTTCTTC.

This clonotype was found a few times. J is TRBJ2-1 and V is TRBV6-6; D may be TRBD2 (6 bases). CDR3 length: 16 residues. V was cut by 5 bases and J by 6 bases, with 20 bases left in between. Germline loops: CDR1 MNHNY, CDR2 SVGAGI (reference sequence). Written as DNA, the CDR3 is TGTGCCAGCAGTACGCCCATAGCGCTCGGGGGCAATGAGCAGTTCTTC. Its protein product is CASSTPIALGGNEQFF.

This clonotype was seen more than once but under ten times. The J gene is TRBJ1-1, the V gene TRBV6-5; 7 nucleotides line up with TRBD1. V lost 0 bases, J lost 4 bases, and 5 bases stayed unmatched. The CDR3 is 15 amino acids. Germline values: CDR1 MNHEY, CDR2 SVGAGI. CDR3 sequence (DNA): TGTGCCAGCAGTTACTCACAGGGGATGAGCACTGAAGCTTTCTTT. Translated: CASSYSQGMSTEAFF.

The V gene is TRBV5-1, the J gene TRBJ2-3, with 10 bases lining up with TRBD2. V shed 6 bases and J 5 bases; nucleotides not matched to a gene: 12. In germline, CDR1 is SGHRS, CDR2 YFSETQ. This CDR3 comprises 16 residues. CDR3: CASTPLAGAPGDTQYF. The CDR3 region has the DNA TGCGCCAGCACCCCTCTAGCGGGGGCCCCCGGAGATACGCAGTATTTT.

Only a few counts were recorded for this clonotype. The chain uses TRBV6-6 and TRBJ2-7; D is uncertain. Trimming removed 0 bases at V and 4 bases at J, with 10 bases between. The CDR3 length is 14 residues. Germline V gene data show CDR1 as MNHNY and CDR2 as SVGAGI (reference sequence). CDR3 DNA sequence: TGTGCCAGCAGTTACTCCGCCGGATATTACGAGCAGTACGTC. It translates to CASSYSAGYYEQYV.

A few counts support this clonotype. The J gene is TRBJ1-4, the V gene TRBV4-1; no firm D call. The V end lost 6 bases, the J end lost 8 bases, and 19 bases lay between the germline ends. The CDR3 spans 15 residues. CDR1 and CDR2 (germline): MGHRA, YSYEKL. The CDR3 region is CASSQLIGPREKLFF. As DNA, the CDR3 is TGCGCCAGCAGTCAACTCATAGGACCGCGGGAAAAACTGTTTTTT.

In nucleotides, the CDR3 is TGCAGCGTTGAAGTTGGGAGGGCAGATACGCAGTATTTT. Protein: CSVEVGRADTQYF. The chain carries TRBV29-1 and TRBJ2-3, with 7 bases aligning to TRBD2. CDR3 length equals 13 residues. V dropped 1 base and J dropped 4; count of bases not matched to a gene: 2. CDR1 and CDR2 (germline): SQVTM, ANQGSEA.

This clonotype was recorded a few times. V and J are TRBV11-2 and TRBJ2-1, with D perhaps matching TRBD1 (6 bases). Germline lookup yields CDR1 SGHAT and CDR2 FQNNGV. V was cut by 5 bases and J by 5 bases, with 16 bases left in between. This CDR3 comprises 15 residues. Here the CDR3 DNA reads TGTGCCAGCAGCGACAGGTTATGGGTTAACAATGAGCAGTTCTTC. Amino acid sequence: CASSDRLWVNNEQFF.

The chain joins TRBV5-6 to TRBJ1-4; a weak D match, TRBD1 (5 bases). The length of the CDR3 is 13 residues. Trimming removed 4 bases at V and 5 bases at J, with 9 bases between. From germline, CDR1 is SGHDT and CDR2 YYEEEE. As DNA, the CDR3 is TGTGCCAGCAGCACGGGGACGAATGAAAAACTGTTTTTT. It specifies CASSTGTNEKLFF.

This clonotype has more than one count but fewer than ten. The genes are TRBV5-6 and TRBJ2-4; D is undetermined. The CDR3 is 16 residues long. V was trimmed by 2 bases and J by 0 bases, leaving 12 bases between them. Germline loops: CDR1 SGHDT, CDR2 YYEEEE. The chain's CDR3 is CASSFPGLLAKNIQYF. The CDR3, as DNA: TGTGCCAGCAGCTTTCCCGGTTTACTAGCCAAAAACATTCAGTACTTC.

This clonotype appeared a few times. The chain couples TRBV3-1 to TRBJ2-2; D might be TRBD2 (6 bases). Trimming removed 1 base from V and 5 bases from J, with 14 bases in between. Germline V gene lookup returns CDR1 LGHDT and CDR2 YNNKEL (reference sequence). There are 16 residues in the CDR3. The CDR3 is CASSQAGGVYTGELFF. The CDR3 coding sequence is TGTGCCAGCAGCCAAGCCGGCGGGGTTTATACCGGGGAGCTGTTTTTT. Variable domain in full (rest from reference TRBV3-1 and TRBJ2-2): DTAVSQTPKYLVTQMGNDKSIKCEQNLGHDTMYWYKQDSKKFLKIMFSYNNKELIINETVPNRFSPKSPDKAHLNLHINSLELGDSAVYFCASSQAGGVYTGELFFGEGSRLTVL.

CDR3 protein: CAATTGGNEQFF. For the CDR3, the DNA is TGTGCCGCGACGACAGGGGGTAATGAGCAGTTCTTC. The chain employs TRBV6-5 and TRBJ2-1, with 9 bases that match TRBD1. Germline-derived CDR1 and CDR2 are MNHEY and SVGAGI. V was clipped by 11 bases and J by 7 bases; unmatched bases: 6. The CDR3 covers 12 residues.

A few counts support this clonotype. The V call is TRBV5-1, the J call TRBJ2-1; D is undetermined. Trimming took off 2 bases at V and 8 bases at J, with 11 bases between the two ends. The CDR3 spans 13 residues. CDR1 SGHRS and CDR2 YFSETQ come from the germline V gene. The CDR3 spells CASSLFGTDEQFF. The CDR3 region has the DNA TGCGCCAGCAGCTTATTTGGCACAGATGAGCAGTTCTTC. The whole variable domain, remainder taken from reference TRBV5-1 and TRBJ2-1, is KAGVTQTPRYLIKTRGQQVTLSCSPISGHRSVSWYQQTPGQGLQFLFEYFSETQRNKGNFPGRFSGRQFSNSRSEMNVSTLELGDSALYLCASSLFGTDEQFFGPGTRLTVL.

The rearrangement joins TRBV25-1 to TRBJ1-2; a weak D match, TRBD1 (5 bases). Germline-derived CDR1 and CDR2 are MGHDK and SYGVNS. The CDR3 is 15 amino acids. V gave up 6 bases and J gave up 1 base, with 15 bases separating them. The CDR3 loop reads CASRPEGLYNYGYTF. CDR3 coding DNA: TGTGCCAGCAGACCAGAGGGGTTGTATAACTATGGCTACACCTTC.

This clonotype was counted ten times or more. This chain links TRBV7-2 with TRBJ2-5, with TRBD1 identical over 7 bases. Per the germline V gene, CDR1 is SGHTA and CDR2 is FQGNSA. The V segment lost 0 bases and the J segment 5 bases; nucleotides outside the gene matches: 3. CDR3 length equals 14 residues. CDR3: CASSLAGGQETQYF. CDR3 nucleotides: TGTGCCAGCAGCTTAGCAGGGGGCCAGGAGACCCAGTACTTC.

The rearrangement joins TRBV5-5 to TRBJ2-1; D unresolved. V gave up 1 base and J gave up 7 bases, with 18 bases separating them. From germline, CDR1 is SGHKS and CDR2 YYEKEE (reference sequence). The CDR3 covers 16 residues. The CDR3 DNA follows: TGTGCCAGCAGCTTGCAGGCTAGTGCACCGAAAAATGAGCAGTTCTTC. Translated: CASSLQASAPKNEQFF.

V and J are TRBV9 and TRBJ1-1; D is undetermined. The germline gives CDR1 SGDLS, CDR2 YYNGEE. The CDR3 loop spans 12 amino acids. Trimming shortened V by 4 bases and J by 9 bases, and 13 bases separated the two germline ends. The CDR3 DNA reads as TGTGCCAGCAGCAGCACCGGGCTACAAGCTTTCTTT. It translates to CASSSTGLQAFF.

The rearrangement joins TRBV20-1 to TRBJ2-3; the D gene is possibly TRBD2 (6 bases). The V end was cut by 5 bases, the J end by 8 bases, with 23 bases between. CDR1 DFQATT and CDR2 SNEGSKA come from the germline V gene (reference sequence). This CDR3 is 15 amino acids long. The CDR3 DNA reads as TGCAGTGCTCTCCCCGGGACCAGGAGAGCGGGTACGCAGTATTTT. It translates to CSALPGTRRAGTQYF.

This clonotype was seen a handful of times. The V call is TRBV29-1, the J call TRBJ1-2, with D hard to call. The CDR3 sequence is 8 residues long. Per the germline V gene, CDR1 is SQVTM and CDR2 is ANQGSEA. V was cut by 5 bases and J by 7 bases, with 2 bases left in between. CDR3 nucleotide sequence: TGCAGCGTTAGTGGCTACACCTTC. It is translated as CSVSGYTF.

The V gene is TRBV7-2, the J gene TRBJ2-1, with D tentatively TRBD2 (6 bases). V was shortened by 2 bases and J by 4 bases, with 15 bases between the two germline ends. The CDR3 is made up of 16 amino acids. Germline CDR1 SGHTA, CDR2 FQGNSA. The chain's CDR3 is CASSLPQPGLYNEQFF. The CDR3 region has the DNA TGTGCCAGCAGCTTACCACAACCGGGACTTTACAATGAGCAGTTCTTC.

This chain uses TRBV7-3 with TRBJ1-1; D is unresolved. V lost 4 bases and J 5 bases, leaving 11 bases between the germline ends. CDR3 length: 13 amino acids. Germline lookup yields CDR1 SGHTA and CDR2 FQGTGA. CDR3 sequence: CASSSTVGTEAFF. The CDR3, as DNA: TGTGCCAGCAGCTCGACGGTTGGGACTGAAGCTTTCTTT.

V gene TRBV6-1 combines with J gene TRBJ2-3; D possibly corresponds to TRBD1 (6 bases). In germline, CDR1 is MNHNS, CDR2 SASEGT. This CDR3 has 14 amino acids. The V end lost 4 bases, the J end lost 7 bases, and 15 bases lay between the germline ends. The CDR3 DNA follows: TGTGCCAGCAGTGGAGGGTACAGGGAGAATACGCAGTATTTT. Encoded protein: CASSGGYRENTQYF.

The V and J genes are TRBV20-1 and TRBJ2-1; unclear D gene. Trimming removed 3 bases at V and 2 bases at J, with 11 bases between. Germline assignment: CDR1 DFQATT and CDR2 SNEGSKA (reference sequence). This CDR3 has 14 residues. CDR3 sequence (DNA): TGCAGTGCTAGTCGTACAGCGACCTACAATGAGCAGTTCTTC. Translated: CSASRTATYNEQFF.

This clonotype has just a few counts. This chain joins TRBV19 and TRBJ2-3; TRBD1 is a possible D gene (6 bases). The CDR3 is made up of 14 amino acids. Germline CDR1 reads LNHDA; CDR2 reads SQIVND (reference sequence). Trimming removed 11 bases at V and 5 bases at J, with 20 bases between. In nucleotides, the CDR3 is TGTGCCTCGAAACACCAGGGGCGAAGAGATACGCAGTATTTT. This encodes CASKHQGRRDTQYF.

The chain recombines TRBV7-2 with TRBJ2-2, with D unresolved. Germline CDR1 SGHTA, CDR2 FQGNSA. Trimming removed 2 bases from V and 7 bases from J, with 5 bases in between. The CDR3 consists of 12 residues. This CDR3 reads CASSLRIGELFF. CDR3 nucleotides: TGTGCCAGCAGCTTACGGATCGGGGAGCTGTTTTTT. Together with reference TRBV7-2 and TRBJ2-2, the CDR3 gives the full variable domain: GAGVSQSPSNKVTEKGKDVELRCDPISGHTALYWYRQSLGQGLEFLIYFQGNSAPDKSGLPSDRFSAERTGGSVSTLTIQRTQQEDSAVYLCASSLRIGELFFGEGSRLTVL.

J is TRBJ1-1 and V is TRBV11-3; a weak D match, TRBD1 (5 bases). The germline V gene has CDR1 SGHNT and CDR2 YENEEA. This CDR3 comprises 14 residues. V lost 1 base and J 1 base, leaving 7 bases between the germline ends. The CDR3 sequence: CASSLAGRNTEAFF. In DNA, the CDR3 is TGTGCCAGCAGCTTAGCGGGACGGAACACTGAAGCTTTCTTT.

This clonotype occurred many times. This chain uses TRBV7-3 with TRBJ2-5; TRBD2 is a possible D gene (5 bases). In germline, CDR1 is SGHTA, CDR2 FQGTGA. Between the trimmed V and J ends, which lost 6 bases and 1 base, there was a span of 12 bases. This CDR3 is built from 14 residues. CDR3 loop: CASSSAGPQETQYF. In DNA, the CDR3 is TGTGCCAGCAGTTCTGCGGGCCCCCAAGAGACCCAGTACTTC.